This TCR beta chain is from a study of cytomegalovirus exposure and HLA in healthy donors (TCRdb year 2017). Background for the entire study: An earlier analysis of approximately 640 of the donors reported approximately 300 Gb of sequence data and 117 million unique TCR beta sequences from about 180 million T cells. An early release that covered fewer than 800 HLA-typed donors contained approximately 300 gigabases of sequencing data and roughly 84 million unique TCR sequences. Of the roughly 430 genotyped donors, about 80% fell in the genetic ancestry cluster associated with self-reported Caucasian donors. The study aimed to test whether cataloging public T cell receptors could reveal signatures of past pathogen exposure. The study profiled the T cell repertoires of some 610 subjects by immunosequencing and related them to cytomegalovirus serostatus. A separate validation cohort of more than 100 different subjects was used in addition to the approximately 700-subject first cohort. High-throughput TCR immunosequencing, statistical association of individual TCRs with disease status, and machine learning were combined to predict cytomegalovirus infection status. A later analysis re-examined previously published TCR beta repertoires from hundreds of donors and added high-resolution HLA genotyping to investigate patterns of TCR occurrence. In the later analysis, no new phenotypic data were used to find candidate immune exposures; instead, reliance was placed on TCR beta sequences and their occurrence across donors. To decide whether each TCR beta V gene segment behaved as functional or pseudogenic, an earlier analysis of some 600 of the donors relied on high-throughput TCR beta sequencing. Donor age, sex, ethnicity and CMV serostatus were collected together with the repertoire data. Genome-wide SNP genotypes for about three fifths of the roughly 670 donors were used in a later genetic analysis, which treated that subset as a discovery cohort. Every repertoire in the discovery cohort had been generated on one and the same sequencing platform. Class I and class II HLA loci were covered by the typing at four-digit resolution. Typing coverage varied by locus: about 620-630 donors for A, B, C, DRB1 and DQB1; roughly 520 for DQA1; over 600 for DPA1; about 450 for DPB1. Roughly five DR-DQ haplotypes were treated as single units for association and clustering because of strong linkage in the cohort. On average, about 240,000 unique TCR beta nucleotide sequences were sequenced per donor among a few hundred genotyped donors of the cohort, with around 19% of those sequences being non-productive.

V is clipped by 0 bases and J by 0 bases, and the sequence between their germline boundaries is 10 bases long. From the cysteine up to the phenylalanine, the CDR3 has a length of 16 residues. Kept here is only the CDR3 DNA, which spans 48 bases and is read in frame from base 1. The germline V gene provides CDR1 SGHRS and CDR2 YFSETQ. The library was generated by the immunoSEQ multiplex PCR assay. The multiplex PCR relied on a mix of 60 forward primers for TCR Vbeta segments and 13 reverse primers for TCR Jbeta segments. The CDR3 region of rearranged TCR beta genes was amplified from genomic DNA with a multiplex PCR assay. Amplified TCR beta libraries were sequenced as 87-base-pair reads on the Illumina HiSeq System. Per the source publication's procedure: In a later analysis, roughly 80 million unique TCR beta chains were counted across the roughly 670 repertoires, and approximately 9.9 million of these chains were shared by at least two donors. A nearest-neighbor algorithm error-corrected the raw reads and collapsed the reads into unique sequences, merging closely related sequences to remove PCR and sequencing errors. V, D and J gene segments were assigned by aligning CDR3 sequences to IMGT reference sequences. For a sequence to be retained, at least a six-nucleotide match to both a V gene segment and a J gene segment was required. Rearrangements were classified as productive when the CDR3 lacked stop codons and remained in frame with V and J, and all other rearrangements were classified as non-productive. Following IMGT convention, CDR3 was defined as the stretch from the second conserved V-encoded cysteine up to the conserved J-encoded phenylalanine. The earlier analysis of a few hundred of the donors excluded sequences that lacked an unambiguous match to a single V gene segment. An earlier analysis of 587 of the donors called V segments functional above 56.7% productive rearrangements and segregating when the between-donor standard deviation exceeded 5%. A statistical classification framework was built to diagnose cytomegalovirus status from the catalog of TCR beta chain sequences. In a later analysis, TCR nucleotide sequences were compared against IMGT/GENE-DB human TR gene sequences so that V and J genes could be assigned. In a later analysis, CDR3 sequences and most-parsimonious VDJ recombination scenarios were assigned using the TCRdist pipeline. In a later analysis, every TCR beta chain was defined by the combination of its CDR3 amino acid sequence and its V-gene family, and reads without a unique V-gene family were dropped. As a way to deal with suspected cross-contamination and a sequencing artifact, a later analysis dropped nearly 600 nucleotide sequences that were highly shared and had low generation probability. A later analysis calculated a clonal expansion index for each public chain from normalized within-repertoire ranks of inferred template counts. In a later analysis, generation probabilities were computed using a VDJ recombination model fitted to out-of-frame rearrangements, and the results were checked against IGoR. In a later analysis, hypergeometric tests were used to score TCR-TCR, TCR-HLA and TCR-CMV co-occurrence, with a repertoire-size bias correction applied to TCR pairs. A later analysis estimated false discovery rates by permuting HLA or CMV assignments 20 times. In a later analysis, co-occurring TCRs were grouped with DBSCAN, and TCRdist sequence similarity was added when clustering was performed within HLA-allele-positive subsets. Repertoires with fewer than 30,000 or more than 120,000 public chains, plus five repertoires with anomalous nucleotide sharing, were excluded from co-occurrence clustering. TCRdb provides this immuneACCESS table in a form limited to in-frame rearrangements. Some clones are lacking; in checked studies, under half of them reflect an unresolved V gene, and why the rest are absent is not known. V, J and clone size were drawn from that table, and D and trimming were deduced from the DNA. The sample yields about 130,000 clones; 83% were counted once. The ten largest clonotypes hold roughly 3.7% of the sample.

The paper's findings and limits, for the study overall: V-gene and J-gene trimming of TCR beta chains was associated with a missense DCLRE1C variant in a later genetic analysis, and the association was replicated in an independent cohort. In the study, about 150 TCR beta chains were listed as associated with cytomegalovirus. The only immune exposure information available for the cohort was CMV serostatus. In both the original and validation cohorts, the classifier was reported to diagnose cytomegalovirus status with high specificity and sensitivity. The 87-base-pair reads could not distinguish some IMGT-functional V segments, including TRBV6-2 and TRBV6-3, so those segments were excluded. Most TCR sequences were observed very rarely across donors, whereas some public TCRs were present in many individuals. Linkage disequilibrium might explain the correlated functional status among segregating V segments, but an unknown experimental factor could not be ruled out. The authors suggested that the approach could potentially be extended to other disease states and immunological phenotypes. Because HLA typing was missing for some donors at each locus, association tests included only the typed subset. According to a later genetic analysis, donors in an Asian-associated ancestry cluster had fewer N-insertions in productive TCRs than the approximately 690-donor mean. In this cohort, only TCR beta chains were sequenced, and detectable features were limited by the absence of alpha or paired-chain data. A further reported finding was that TCR beta sequences accurately predicted the HLA-A and HLA-B alleles for most subjects in the first cohort. A few of the identified cytomegalovirus-associated TCR beta chains were confirmed in vitro to be specific for cytomegalovirus antigens. In a later analysis, several top co-occurrence clusters were reported to appear linked to parvovirus B19, influenza, CMV and Epstein-Barr virus. According to a later analysis, TCR association rates differed among HLA loci, with DRB1 alleles showing the most associated TCRs and HLA-C alleles showing the fewest. In a later analysis, some 17,000 TCR beta sequences were associated with specific HLA alleles at a false discovery rate of 0.05. Because counts were too low, seventeen rarely observed V segments, including chromosome 9 orphons, were excluded from the earlier analysis of 587 of the donors. Strong co-occurrence of HLA alleles, especially DR and DQ, made assigning TCR associations to individual alleles difficult. In an earlier analysis of approximately 590 of the donors, most TCR beta V segments appeared in productive rearrangements about 87% or about 30% of the time, broadly matching IMGT annotations. In a later analysis, HLA-associated TCR beta chains were found to be more clonally expanded and to have lower generation probabilities than equally common non-associated chains. Sequencing depth was assumed to be roughly uniform across donors in the presence/absence analyses, though that assumption may not hold. A cluster of highly shared sequence variants was judged likely to represent a technical artifact of the sequencing pipeline. According to a later analysis, most CMV-associated TCR beta chains appeared to be HLA-restricted, and the HLA associations seemed to be driven largely by CMV exposure.

The cohort was made up of 500 to 800 healthy bone marrow donors. At the time of sampling, every cohort member was nominally healthy, though immune exposures that went unrecorded were likely present. The donor was CMV seropositive and belonged to the group of 250 to 300 seropositive cohort members. A peripheral blood sample was collected from each donor, and TCR beta sequencing was performed on peripheral blood mononuclear cells. The Qiagen DNeasy Blood Extraction Kit was used to extract genomic DNA from the blood cell samples. For this clone: What antigen it recognizes has not been identified. Base qualities are not provided; no much larger clone lies one nucleotide away.

Specimen: PBMCs. The chain links TRBV5-1 with TRBJ1-3; the D segment could be TRBD1, given 6 matching bases. This TCR derives from a woman in her forties in good health and CMV-seropositive. The CDR3 reads CASSLGRTVSGNTIYF. The DNA sequence reads TGCGCCAGCAGCTTGGGGAGGACAGTCTCTGGAAACACCATATATTTT. Here the CDR3 is joined to the reference TRBV5-1 and TRBJ1-3 genes, and the full variable domain is: KAGVTQTPRYLIKTRGQQVTLSCSPISGHRSVSWYQQTPGQGLQFLFEYFSETQRNKGNFPGRFSGRQFSNSRSEMNVSTLELGDSALYLCASSLGRTVSGNTIYFGEGSWLTVV.